This section outlines one T cell receptor beta chain sequence together with its context. The CDR3 extends over 16 amino acids. With V trimmed by 6 bases and J by 4 bases, 10 bases remained unmatched. Germline V lookup: CDR1 MNHNS, CDR2 SASEGT. This entry belongs to a study of T cell responses to AZD1222 COVID-19 vaccine. Here immunoSEQ multiplex PCR was the method, and the copy in TCRdb shows in-frame clones only, minus some. The profile covers more than 150,000 clones, with 80% to 90% appearing a single time and less than 3% taken by the ten largest. Sequenced here: peripheral blood, sampled on day 0 of MenACWY control vaccination. The sequence derives from an adult in good health. J is TRBJ2-2 and V is TRBV6-1; 8 nucleotides match TRBD1. The DNA for the CDR3 is TGTGCCAGCAGAGAATGGGGGCAGGGGGCCACCGGGGAGCTGTTTTTT. This sequence encodes CASREWGQGATGELFF.